The clone carrying this T cell receptor beta chain came up a few times. The sample comes from a study of OX40 agonist ivuxolimab in advanced cancers. The CDR3 length is 14 residues. The germline V gene has CDR1 MNHEY and CDR2 SVGAGI. Unmatched junction bases numbered 9, after V lost 6 bases and J lost 6 bases. Sequencing used immunoSEQ multiplex PCR; TCRdb keeps in-frame clones, though not all of them. The sample shows tens of thousands of clones, almost 90% of them seen only once. The sequencing here drew on CD4+ or CD8+ T cells sorted from blood, taken in a trial of the OX40 agonist ivuxolimab. V gene TRBV6-5 combines with J gene TRBJ2-7, with 9 nucleotides matching TRBD2. This receptor was obtained from an adult with an advanced solid tumor such as melanoma, head and neck, liver or kidney cancer. DNA of the CDR3: TGTGCCAGCAGCCCGGCGGGAGGGCCGAGCGAGCAGTACTTC. This gives the protein CASSPAGGPSEQYF.